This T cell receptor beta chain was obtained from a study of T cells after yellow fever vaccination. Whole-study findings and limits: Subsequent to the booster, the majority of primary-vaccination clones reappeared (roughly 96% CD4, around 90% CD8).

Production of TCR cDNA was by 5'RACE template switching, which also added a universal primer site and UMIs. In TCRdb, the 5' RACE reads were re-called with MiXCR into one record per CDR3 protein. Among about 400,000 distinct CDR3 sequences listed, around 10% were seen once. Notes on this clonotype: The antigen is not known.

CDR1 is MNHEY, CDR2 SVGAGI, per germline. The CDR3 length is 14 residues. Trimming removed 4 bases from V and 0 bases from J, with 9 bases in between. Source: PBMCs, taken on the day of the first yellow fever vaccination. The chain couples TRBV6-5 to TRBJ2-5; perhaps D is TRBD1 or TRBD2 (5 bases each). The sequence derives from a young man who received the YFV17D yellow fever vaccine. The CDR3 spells CASSFRGDQETQYF. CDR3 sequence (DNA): TGTGCCAGCAGTTTCCGAGGGGACCAAGAGACCCAGTACTTC.